A selection of T cell receptor beta chains follows, all from one sample in a study of T cells in Graves' hyperthyroidism and ophthalmopathy. TCRdb analysed the multiplex PCR reads with MiXCR anew, one entry per CDR3 protein. The sample includes fewer than 750,000 distinct CDR3 sequences, around 46% seen only once; the top ten take approximately 7.5%. The sample taken for sequencing was peripheral blood or thyroid tissue (not recorded which). These receptor sequences come from a woman between 18 and 29 years old with Graves' hyperthyroidism. The CDR3 runs from the conserved cysteine through the conserved F or W. D genes are given only for firm matches. A clone size is listed for some rows: how often the clone was seen (once, few, many), or a class if it is expanded.

TRBV18	TRBJ1-2	TRBD1	.	CASSQSTGQVNGYTF	TGTGCCAGCTCACAGTCAACGGGACAGGTGAATGGCTACACCTTC
TRBV6-4	TRBJ1-1	.	.	CTSSRGMNTEAFF	TGTACCAGCAGCCGCGGAATGAACACTGAAGCCTTCTTT
TRBV7-9	TRBJ1-2	TRBD1	many	CASSWAQGNYGYTF	TGTGCCAGCAGCTGGGCACAGGGGAACTATGGCTACACCTTC
TRBV5-1	TRBJ2-1	TRBD2	.	CASSFSGRALEQFF	TGCGCCAGCAGCTTCAGCGGGAGGGCTCTTGAGCAGTTCTTC
TRBV12-3/TRBV12-4	TRBJ2-6	TRBD1	.	CASSQTGQGVDGANVLTF	TGTGCCAGCAGCCAAACTGGACAGGGAGTAGATGGGGCCAACGTCCTGACTTTC
TRBV2	TRBJ1-6	.	.	CASRLLESQGGNSPLHF	TGTGCCAGCAGGTTATTGGAAAGCCAAGGAGGCAATTCACCCCTCCACTTT
TRBV7-3	TRBJ1-5	.	once	CASSSGHAWKSNQPQHF	TGTGCCAGCAGCTCCGGACACGCTTGGAAAAGCAATCAGCCCCAGCATTTT
TRBV20-1	TRBJ1-4	TRBD1	many	CSVNRGEVGEKLFF	TGCAGTGTCAACAGGGGCGAGGTTGGTGAAAAACTGTTTTTT
TRBV30	TRBJ2-5	TRBD2	.	CAWGGVPETQYF	TGTGCCTGGGGGGGGGTCCCAGAGACCCAGTACTTC
TRBV7-9	TRBJ2-6	.	many	CASSLADLGVSGSGANVLTF	TGTGCCAGCAGCTTAGCCGATTTGGGGGTCTCGGGGTCTGGGGCCAACGTCCTGACTTTC
TRBV10-3	TRBJ2-2	.	many	CAISDWESNTGELFF	TGTGCCATCAGTGACTGGGAATCGAACACCGGGGAGCTGTTTTTT
TRBV7-3	TRBJ2-5	.	.	CARLRDGKTQNF	TGTGCCAGACTCAGGGATGGGAAGACCCAGAACTTC
TRBV5-1	TRBJ2-1	.	.	CASSLRRANEQFF	TGCGCCAGCAGCTTGAGGAGGGCCAATGAGCAGTTCTTC
TRBV4-1	TRBJ2-7	.	many	CASSRPGRTNEQYF	TGCGCCAGCAGCCGGCCGGGACGGACAAACGAGCAGTACTTC
TRBV20-1	TRBJ2-7	.	.	CSARKTEQYF	TGCAGTGCCAGGAAGACCGAGCAGTACTTC
TRBV6-1	TRBJ1-5	.	.	CASRTTILGPQHF	TGTGCCAGCAGAACGACAATCCTGGGGCCCCAGCATTTT
TRBV29-1	TRBJ1-1	.	.	CSVDRTGTTEAFF	TGCAGCGTTGACCGTACAGGGACCACTGAAGCTTTCTTT
TRBV7-9	TRBJ1-1	.	.	CASSLSGAMNTEAFF	TGTGCCAGCAGCTTGTCAGGGGCAATGAACACTGAAGCTTTCTTT
TRBV10-3	TRBJ2-7	.	.	CATNVGNSEQYF	TGTGCCACAAACGTGGGAAATAGCGAGCAGTACTTC
TRBV12-3/TRBV12-4	TRBJ1-5	.	.	CASSRGLDQPQHF	TGTGCCAGCAGCCGAGGGTTGGACCAGCCCCAGCATTTT
TRBV29-1	TRBJ1-2	.	many	CSAAREGSYGYTF	TGCAGCGCAGCGAGAGAGGGGTCCTATGGCTACACCTTC
TRBV5-1	TRBJ1-2	.	many	CASSLASRDTGGYTF	TGCGCCAGCAGCTTGGCTTCCAGGGACACGGGCGGCTACACCTTC
TRBV20-1	TRBJ2-6	.	.	CSARPKWNTGGSGANVLTF	TGCAGTGCTCGGCCCAAATGGAACACCGGGGGTTCTGGGGCCAACGTCCTGACTTTC
TRBV4-1	TRBJ2-7	.	.	CASSQPGAYEQYF	TGCGCCAGCAGCCAGCCAGGGGCCTACGAGCAGTACTTC
TRBV20-1	TRBJ2-1	.	few	CSAWGNEQFF	TGCAGTGCGTGGGGGAATGAGCAGTTCTTC
TRBV10-3	TRBJ1-6	TRBD1	.	CAISGRRTGGGGGNSPLHF	TGTGCCATCAGTGGTAGAAGGACAGGGGGCGGCGGTGGGAATTCACCCCTCCACTTT
TRBV5-1	TRBJ2-5	.	many	CASSLDVNIRETQYF	TGCGCCAGCAGCTTGGATGTGAACATACGAGAGACCCAGTACTTC
TRBV6-5	TRBJ1-6	.	many	CASSYRGSGNSPLHF	TGTGCCAGCAGTTACCGAGGGAGTGGTAATTCACCCCTCCACTTT
TRBV7-8	TRBJ2-6	.	.	CASSLDGARANVLTF	TGTGCCAGCAGCTTGGATGGCGCAAGGGCCAACGTCCTGACTTTC
TRBV7-2	TRBJ2-1	TRBD2	many	CASRGVAGYNEQFF	TGTGCCAGCAGGGGCGTAGCGGGGTACAATGAGCAGTTCTTC
TRBV10-3	TRBJ1-2	TRBD1	once	CAISWTGYGYTF	TGTGCCATCAGCTGGACAGGTTATGGCTACACCTTC
TRBV12-3/TRBV12-4	TRBJ2-7	.	.	CASTGQYF	TGTGCCAGCACTGGACAGTACTTC
TRBV14	TRBJ2-6	TRBD1	few	CASSQDPGQGAGANVLTF	TGTGCCAGCAGCCAAGATCCGGGACAGGGGGCTGGGGCCAACGTCCTGACTTTC
TRBV29-1	TRBJ2-7	.	.	CSVAERDHEQYF	TGCAGCGTTGCAGAAAGGGATCACGAGCAGTACTTC
TRBV2	TRBJ2-2	TRBD1	many	CASSTQGTGELFF	TGTGCCAGCAGTACACAGGGGACCGGGGAGCTGTTTTTT
TRBV11-1	TRBJ2-7	TRBD2	.	CASSYSGSIYEQYF	TGTGCCAGCAGCTATAGCGGGAGTATCTACGAGCAGTACTTC
TRBV11-2	TRBJ1-1	.	many	CASRLGVNTEAFF	TGTGCCAGCAGACTCGGGGTGAACACTGAAGCTTTCTTT
TRBV10-3	TRBJ1-2	TRBD1	many	CAITSGTGLANYGYTF	TGTGCCATCACTTCTGGGACAGGCCTAGCTAACTATGGCTACACCTTC
TRBV20-1	TRBJ1-5	.	.	CSVSRAMNNQPQHF	TGCAGTGTTAGTCGAGCCATGAACAATCAGCCCCAGCATTTT
TRBV6-1	TRBJ2-7	TRBD2	many	CASSERSGGKRGNEQYF	TGTGCCAGCAGTGAACGTAGCGGGGGAAAACGGGGCAACGAGCAGTACTTC
TRBV10-3	TRBJ2-1	.	few	CAISDIGGKYNEQFF	TGTGCCATCAGTGATATCGGGGGAAAGTACAATGAGCAGTTCTTC
TRBV12-5	TRBJ1-5	.	few	CASGLGWDSEQPQHF	TGTGCTAGTGGTTTGGGGTGGGACTCGGAGCAGCCCCAGCATTTT
TRBV29-1	TRBJ1-3	.	.	CSAVGLFSGNTIYF	TGCAGCGCTGTGGGACTTTTCTCTGGAAACACCATATATTTT
TRBV29-1	TRBJ1-1	TRBD1	once	CSVEGQGGAFF	TGCAGCGTTGAAGGCCAGGGGGGAGCTTTCTTT
TRBV10-3	TRBJ2-2	TRBD2	many	CAISVRSGGRNTGELFF	TGTGCCATCAGTGTCCGGTCAGGCGGGAGGAACACCGGGGAGCTGTTTTTT
TRBV6-1	TRBJ1-5	.	.	CAISLYPSNQPQHF	TGTGCCATCAGTTTATACCCTAGCAATCAGCCCCAGCATTTT
TRBV10-3	TRBJ2-7	TRBD1	.	CATTGTGRVREQYF	TGTGCCACAACCGGGACAGGGAGGGTCCGAGAGCAGTACTTC
TRBV3-1	TRBJ1-2	.	many	CASSQDGFNYGYTF	TGTGCCAGCAGCCAAGACGGATTTAACTATGGCTACACCTTC
TRBV4-1	TRBJ1-1	.	.	CASSQGYQTNEAFF	TGCGCCAGCAGCCAGGGGTATCAGACTAATGAAGCTTTCTTT
TRBV2	TRBJ1-1	.	many	CASSSPGTFTGEAFF	TGTGCCAGCAGTAGTCCCGGGACCTTCACGGGGGAAGCTTTCTTT
TRBV19	TRBJ2-1	TRBD2	few	CASSLGTNNEQFF	TGTGCCAGTAGTTTGGGGACTAACAATGAGCAGTTCTTC